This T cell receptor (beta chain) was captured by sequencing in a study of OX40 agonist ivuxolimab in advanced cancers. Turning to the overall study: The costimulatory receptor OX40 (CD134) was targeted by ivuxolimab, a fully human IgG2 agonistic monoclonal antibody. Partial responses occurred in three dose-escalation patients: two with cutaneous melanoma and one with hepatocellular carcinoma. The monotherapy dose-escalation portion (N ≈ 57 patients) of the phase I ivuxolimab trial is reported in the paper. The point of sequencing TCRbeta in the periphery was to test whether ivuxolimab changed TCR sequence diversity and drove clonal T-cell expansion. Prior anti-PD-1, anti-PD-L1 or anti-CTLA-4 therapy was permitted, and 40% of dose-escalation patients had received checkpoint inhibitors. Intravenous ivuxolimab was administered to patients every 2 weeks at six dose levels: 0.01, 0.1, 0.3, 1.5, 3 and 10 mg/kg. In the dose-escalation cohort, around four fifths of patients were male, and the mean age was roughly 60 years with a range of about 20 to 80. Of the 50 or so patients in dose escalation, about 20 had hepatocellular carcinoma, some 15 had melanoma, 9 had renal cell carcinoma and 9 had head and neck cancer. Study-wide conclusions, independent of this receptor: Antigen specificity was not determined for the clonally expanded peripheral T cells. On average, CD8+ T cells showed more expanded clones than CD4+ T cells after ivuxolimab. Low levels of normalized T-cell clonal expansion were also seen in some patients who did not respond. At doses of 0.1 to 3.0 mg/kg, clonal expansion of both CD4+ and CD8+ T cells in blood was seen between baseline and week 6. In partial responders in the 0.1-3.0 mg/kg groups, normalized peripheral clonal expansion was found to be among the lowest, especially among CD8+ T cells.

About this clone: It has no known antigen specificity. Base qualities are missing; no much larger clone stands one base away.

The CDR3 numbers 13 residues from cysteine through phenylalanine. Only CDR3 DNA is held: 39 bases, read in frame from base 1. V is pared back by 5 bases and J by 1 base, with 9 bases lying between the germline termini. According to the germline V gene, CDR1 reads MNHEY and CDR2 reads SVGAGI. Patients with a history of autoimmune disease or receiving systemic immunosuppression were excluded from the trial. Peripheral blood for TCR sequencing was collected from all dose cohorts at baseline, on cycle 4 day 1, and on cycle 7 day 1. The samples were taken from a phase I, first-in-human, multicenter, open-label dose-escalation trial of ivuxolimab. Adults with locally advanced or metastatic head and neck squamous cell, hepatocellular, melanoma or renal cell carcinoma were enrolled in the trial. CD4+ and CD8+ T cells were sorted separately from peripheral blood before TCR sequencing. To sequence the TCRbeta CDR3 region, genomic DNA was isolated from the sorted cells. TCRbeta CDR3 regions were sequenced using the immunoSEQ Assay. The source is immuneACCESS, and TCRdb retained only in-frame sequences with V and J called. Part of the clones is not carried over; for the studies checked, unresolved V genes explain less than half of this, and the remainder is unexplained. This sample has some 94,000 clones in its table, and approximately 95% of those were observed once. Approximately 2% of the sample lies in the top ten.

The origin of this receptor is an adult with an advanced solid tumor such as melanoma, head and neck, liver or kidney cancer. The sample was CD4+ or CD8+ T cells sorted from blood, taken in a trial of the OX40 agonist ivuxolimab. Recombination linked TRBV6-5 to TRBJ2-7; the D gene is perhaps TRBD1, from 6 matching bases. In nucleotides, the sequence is TGTGCCAGCAGTACCGGGACATCCTACGAGCAGTACTTC. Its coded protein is CASSTGTSYEQYF.